This T cell receptor beta chain was sequenced during a study of OX40 agonist ivuxolimab in advanced cancers. Per the germline V gene, CDR1 is SGHRS and CDR2 is YFSETQ. The CDR3 runs to 14 residues. With 2 bases removed from V and 8 bases from J, the gap between germline ends came to 11 bases. This clone has just a few counts. Measured with immunoSEQ multiplex PCR; TCRdb has only the in-frame clones, and not every one. The repertoire has about 50,000 clones, about 92% of them found once; the top ten carry roughly 6%. The sequencing used CD4+ or CD8+ T cells sorted from blood, collected in a trial of the OX40 agonist ivuxolimab. The TCR was taken from an adult with an advanced solid tumor such as melanoma, head and neck, liver or kidney cancer. This chain uses TRBV5-1 with TRBJ1-6; D not certain. The CDR3 is CASSLGSVDSPLHF. Written as DNA, the CDR3 is TGCGCCAGCAGCTTAGGAAGTGTCGATTCACCCCTCCACTTT.